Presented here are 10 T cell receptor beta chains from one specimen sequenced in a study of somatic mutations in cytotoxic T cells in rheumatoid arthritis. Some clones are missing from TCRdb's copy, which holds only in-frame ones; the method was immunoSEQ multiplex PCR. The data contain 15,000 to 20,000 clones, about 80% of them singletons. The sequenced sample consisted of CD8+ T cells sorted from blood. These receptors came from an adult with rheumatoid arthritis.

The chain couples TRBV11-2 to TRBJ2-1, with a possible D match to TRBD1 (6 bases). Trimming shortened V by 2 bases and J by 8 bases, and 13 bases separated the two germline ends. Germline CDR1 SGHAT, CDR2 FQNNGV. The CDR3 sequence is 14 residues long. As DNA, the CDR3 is TGTGCCAGCAGCTTAAACGTACCAGGGGATGAGCAGTTCTTC. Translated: CASSLNVPGDEQFF.

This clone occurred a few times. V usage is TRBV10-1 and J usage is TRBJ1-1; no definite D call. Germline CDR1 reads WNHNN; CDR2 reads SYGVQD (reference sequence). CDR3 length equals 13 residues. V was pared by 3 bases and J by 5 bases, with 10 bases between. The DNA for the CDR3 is TGCGCCAGCAGTGACTCCCTCGGTACTGAAGCTTTCTTT. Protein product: CASSDSLGTEAFF.

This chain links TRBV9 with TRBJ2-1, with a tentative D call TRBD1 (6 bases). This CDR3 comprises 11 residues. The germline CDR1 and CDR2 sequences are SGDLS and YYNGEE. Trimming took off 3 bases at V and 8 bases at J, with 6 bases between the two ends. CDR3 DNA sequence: TGTGCCAGCAGCGAGGGGGATGAGCAGTTCTTC. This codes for CASSEGDEQFF. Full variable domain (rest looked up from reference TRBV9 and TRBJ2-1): DSGVTQTPKHLITATGQRVTLRCSPRSGDLSVYWYQQSLDQGLQFLIQYYNGEERAKGNILERFSAQQFPDLHSELNLSSLELGDSALYFCASSEGDEQFFGPGTRLTVL.

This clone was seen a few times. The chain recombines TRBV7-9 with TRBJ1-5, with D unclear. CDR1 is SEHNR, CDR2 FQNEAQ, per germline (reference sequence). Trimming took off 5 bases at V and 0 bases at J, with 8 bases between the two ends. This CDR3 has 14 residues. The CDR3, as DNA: TGTGCCAGCAGCGACGCAGTTAGCAATCAGCCCCAGCATTTT. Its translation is CASSDAVSNQPQHF. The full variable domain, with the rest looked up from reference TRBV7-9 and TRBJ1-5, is DTGVSQNPRHKITKRGQNVTFRCDPISEHNRLYWYRQTLGQGPEFLTYFQNEAQLEKSRLLSDRFSAERPKGSFSTLEIQRTEQGDSAMYLCASSDAVSNQPQHFGDGTRLSIL.

CDR3 in DNA: TGTGCCAGCAGCCGGGGACTAGCGGAAGGTCAGGGTGAGCAGTTCTTC. It codes for CASSRGLAEGQGEQFF. The V gene is TRBV4-2, the J gene TRBJ2-1; 11 positions match TRBD2. Trimming took 4 bases from V and 9 from J; bases not matched to a gene: 11. This CDR3 spans 16 amino acids. Germline V gene data show CDR1 as LGHNA and CDR2 as YNFKEQ.

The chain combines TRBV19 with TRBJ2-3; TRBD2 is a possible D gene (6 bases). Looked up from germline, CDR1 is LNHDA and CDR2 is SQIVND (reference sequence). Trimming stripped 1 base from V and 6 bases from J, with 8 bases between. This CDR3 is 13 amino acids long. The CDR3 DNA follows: TGTGCCAGTAGTATAGGACTAGATGATACGCAGTATTTT. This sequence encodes CASSIGLDDTQYF.

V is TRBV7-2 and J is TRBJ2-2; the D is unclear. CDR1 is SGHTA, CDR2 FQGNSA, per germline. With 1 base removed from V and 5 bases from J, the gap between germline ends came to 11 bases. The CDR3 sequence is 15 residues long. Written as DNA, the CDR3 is TGTGCCAGCAGCTTAGATTACGGTCCTACCGGGGAGCTGTTTTTT. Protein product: CASSLDYGPTGELFF.

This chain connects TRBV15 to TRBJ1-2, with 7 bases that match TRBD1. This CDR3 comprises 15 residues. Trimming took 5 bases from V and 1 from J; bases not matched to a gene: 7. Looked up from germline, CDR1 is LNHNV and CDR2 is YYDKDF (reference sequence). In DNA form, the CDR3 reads TGTGCCACCAGCGCAAACAGGGGCCTTAACTATGGCTACACCTTC. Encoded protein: CATSANRGLNYGYTF. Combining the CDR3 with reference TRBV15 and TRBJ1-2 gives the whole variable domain DAMVIQNPRYQVTQFGKPVTLSCSQTLNHNVMYWYQQKSSQAPKLLFHYYDKDFNNEADTPDNFQSRRPNTSFCFLDIRSPGLGDTAMYLCATSANRGLNYGYTFGSGTRLTVV.

The CDR3 coding sequence is TGTGCCAGCTGCAGCCCAGAGGCCTACGAGCAGTACTTC. Amino acids: CASCSPEAYEQYF. This chain uses TRBV28 with TRBJ2-7, with unresolved D. The CDR3 has 13 residues. V was cut by 8 bases and J by 2 bases, with 13 bases left in between. Germline assignment: CDR1 MDHEN and CDR2 SYDVKM.

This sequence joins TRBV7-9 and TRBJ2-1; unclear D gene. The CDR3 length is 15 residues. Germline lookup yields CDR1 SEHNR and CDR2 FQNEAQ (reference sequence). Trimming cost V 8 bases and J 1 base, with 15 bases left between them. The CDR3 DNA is TGTGCCAGCGGTGGTTTGCTCTCATCCTACAATGAGCAGTTCTTC. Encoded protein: CASGGLLSSYNEQFF.